A single sample is the source of the 28 T cell receptor beta chains below, sequenced in a study of blood T cell repertoires in COVID-19. TCRdb's table, derived via immunoSEQ multiplex PCR, lists solely in-frame clones and lacks some. The repertoire holds 65,000 to 70,000 clones, with about 86% as singletons. The sequenced material came from peripheral blood. These receptors were obtained from a man aged 50 to 60 with acute or convalescent COVID-19.

J is TRBJ1-2 and V is TRBV13; tentative D call: TRBD1 (5 bases). In germline, CDR1 is PRHDT, CDR2 FYEKMQ (reference sequence). V was trimmed by 8 bases and J by 4 bases, leaving 23 bases between them. CDR3 length: 16 amino acids. CDR3 loop: CASEANKGIKSYGYTF. The CDR3 coding sequence is TGTGCCAGCGAGGCTAACAAGGGGATCAAGTCCTATGGCTACACCTTC.

The rearrangement joins TRBV6-5 to TRBJ2-5; 11 bases match TRBD2. Germline V gene data show CDR1 as MNHEY and CDR2 as SVGAGI. The CDR3 is 15 amino acids. V lost 5 bases and J lost 5; bases outside the gene matches: 7. For the CDR3, the DNA is TGTGCCAGCAGTACCCAGACTAGCGGGGACGAGACCCAGTACTTC. This gives the protein CASSTQTSGDETQYF.

The chain has TRBV9 and TRBJ1-2; D might be TRBD1 (6 bases). The CDR3 length is 16 residues. V was pared by 4 bases and J by 2 bases, with 18 bases between. In germline, CDR1 is SGDLS, CDR2 YYNGEE. The CDR3 loop is CASSHDTQGPNYGYTF. As DNA, the CDR3 is TGTGCCAGCAGCCATGACACACAGGGTCCCAACTATGGCTACACCTTC.

The chain carries TRBV7-8 and TRBJ2-7, with a weak D call TRBD2 (5 bases). The V end was cut by 5 bases, the J end by 2 bases, with 10 bases between. CDR3 size: 13 residues. Per germline, CDR1 SGHVS and CDR2 FQNEAQ. The CDR3 region is CASSPRGTYEQYF. The CDR3, as DNA: TGTGCCAGCAGCCCCCGGGGAACCTACGAGCAGTACTTC.

The V gene is TRBV19, the J gene TRBJ1-1, with D unresolved. The CDR3 is 15 amino acids. V dropped 3 bases and J dropped 0 bases, with 11 bases sitting between them. Germline lookup yields CDR1 LNHDA and CDR2 SQIVND (reference sequence). Written as DNA, the CDR3 is TGTGCCAGTAGTATTGCGGTACGCATGAACACTGAAGCTTTCTTT. Translated: CASSIAVRMNTEAFF. Filled out from reference TRBV19 and TRBJ1-1, the complete variable domain reads DGGITQSPKYLFRKEGQNVTLSCEQNLNHDAMYWYRQDPGQGLRLIYYSQIVNDFQKGDIAEGYSVSREKKESFPLTVTSAQKNPTAFYLCASSIAVRMNTEAFFGQGTRLTVV.

The V and J genes are TRBV3-1 (or the pseudogene TRBV3-2) and TRBJ2-1; a possible D gene is TRBD2 (6 bases). CDR3 length: 17 amino acids. V lost 0 bases and J 2 bases, leaving 14 bases between the germline ends. CDR1 is LGHDT and CDR2 is YNNKEL in the germline V gene (reference sequence). The CDR3 nucleotides read TGTGCCAGCAGCCAAGATCGGAGGCCGGGGGCCTACAATGAGCAGTTCTTC. This translates into CASSQDRRPGAYNEQFF.

The chain carries TRBV19 and TRBJ1-4; 7 bases align to TRBD1. This CDR3 is 15 amino acids long. Germline V lookup: CDR1 LNHDA, CDR2 SQIVND (reference sequence). Trimming cost V 5 bases and J 6 bases; bases outside gene matches: 9. The CDR3 is CASSSRQGGDEKLFF. In DNA, the CDR3 is TGTGCCAGTAGTTCACGACAGGGTGGGGATGAAAAACTGTTTTTT.

The J gene is TRBJ2-5, the V gene TRBV11-2; D is possibly TRBD1 (5 bases). Trimming shortened V by 2 bases and J by 5 bases, and 12 bases separated the two germline ends. CDR3 length: 14 amino acids. Germline lookup yields CDR1 SGHAT and CDR2 FQNNGV. In DNA form, the CDR3 reads TGTGCCAGCAGCTTAAGTTGGGGCGATGAGACCCAGTACTTC. Its protein product is CASSLSWGDETQYF.

The rearrangement links TRBV13 to TRBJ2-5; D is possibly TRBD2 (6 bases). Germline CDR1 and CDR2: PRHDT and FYEKMQ (reference sequence). The V end was cut by 4 bases, the J end by 5 bases, with 20 bases between. The CDR3 runs to 16 residues. The CDR3 region is CASSSEVRGEGETQYF. The CDR3 region has the DNA TGTGCCAGCAGCTCTGAAGTGCGGGGAGAGGGGGAGACCCAGTACTTC. The complete variable domain, with remaining parts taken from reference TRBV13 and TRBJ2-5, reads AAGVIQSPRHLIKEKRETATLKCYPIPRHDTVYWYQQGPGQDPQFLISFYEKMQSDKGSIPDRFSAQQFSDYHSELNMSSLELGDSALYFCASSSEVRGEGETQYFGPGTRLLVL.

This rearrangement joins TRBV18 to TRBJ1-4, with 8 bases identical to TRBD1. Trimming removed 0 bases from V and 10 bases from J; junction bases left unmatched: 4. Germline V gene lookup returns CDR1 KGHSH and CDR2 LQKENI. This CDR3 contains 14 residues. CDR3 protein: CASSPPWGQVKLFF. CDR3 nucleotides: TGTGCCAGCTCACCACCGTGGGGACAGGTAAAACTGTTTTTT. The full variable domain, completed using reference TRBV18 and TRBJ1-4, is NAGVMQNPRHLVRRRGQEARLRCSPMKGHSHVYWYRQLPEEGLKFMVYLQKENIIDESGMPKERFSAEFPKEGPSILRIQQVVRGDSAAYFCASSPPWGQVKLFFGSGTQLSVL.

This clone turned up a few times. This sequence joins TRBV19 and TRBJ1-5; D is unresolved. The CDR3 has 12 residues. V lost 10 bases to trimming and J lost 3 bases, with 10 bases between them. Looked up from germline, CDR1 is LNHDA and CDR2 is SQIVND (reference sequence). CDR3 region: CATRSLNQPQHF. The CDR3 nucleotides are TGTGCCACCCGGTCCCTCAATCAGCCCCAGCATTTT. Together with reference TRBV19 and TRBJ1-5, the CDR3 gives the full variable domain: DGGITQSPKYLFRKEGQNVTLSCEQNLNHDAMYWYRQDPGQGLRLIYYSQIVNDFQKGDIAEGYSVSREKKESFPLTVTSAQKNPTAFYLCATRSLNQPQHFGDGTRLSIL.

The chain has TRBV2 and TRBJ1-5; unclear D gene. Germline CDR1 reads SNHLY; CDR2 reads FYNNEI. The V end lost 4 bases, the J end lost 4 bases, and 8 bases lay between the germline ends. The CDR3 runs 13 residues. The CDR3 here is CASSVRDNQPQHF. CDR3 bases: TGTGCCAGCAGTGTACGGGATAATCAGCCCCAGCATTTT.

V usage is TRBV10-3 and J usage is TRBJ1-1; the D gene is possibly TRBD1 (5 bases). Germline V gene data show CDR1 as ENHRY and CDR2 as SYGVKD. CDR3 size: 16 residues. The ends were cut back, 4 bases at V and 1 base at J, with 16 bases in the middle. CDR3 DNA: TGTGCCATCAGTGCGGCGGGGGGGGTCAAGAACACTGAAGCTTTCTTT. As protein: CAISAAGGVKNTEAFF.

This clone has only one observation. CDR3 sequence: CAWSLGRGPYGYTF. The CDR3 bases are TGTGCCTGGAGCTTGGGCAGGGGGCCCTATGGCTACACCTTC. V gene TRBV30 combines with J gene TRBJ1-2; 8 bases fit TRBD1. Trimming removed 3 bases from V and 4 bases from J; junction bases left unmatched: 7. This CDR3 comprises 14 residues. CDR1 is GTSNPN, CDR2 SVGIG, per germline (reference sequence). Together with reference TRBV30 and TRBJ1-2, the CDR3 gives the full variable domain: SQTIHQWPATLVQPVGSPLSLECTVEGTSNPNLYWYRQAAGRGLQLLFYSVGIGQISSEVPQNLSASRPQDRQFILSSKKLLLSDSGFYLCAWSLGRGPYGYTFGSGTRLTVV.

The CDR3 here is CATSAVDTNYGYTF. DNA of the CDR3: TGTGCCACCAGTGCTGTTGACACGAACTATGGCTACACCTTC. The chain has TRBV24-1 and TRBJ1-2; D unresolved. V was trimmed by 5 bases and J by 2 bases, leaving 11 bases between them. The germline V gene has CDR1 KGHDR and CDR2 SFDVKD. This CDR3 region has 14 residues.

The rearrangement links TRBV6-5 to TRBJ2-7; 8 bases agree with TRBD2. Germline V gives CDR1 MNHEY, CDR2 SVGAGI. The CDR3 contains 14 residues. Germline trimming cut 5 bases from V and 3 bases from J; bases unmatched to any gene: 6. CDR3 amino acids: CASSPREAHYEQYF. The DNA for the CDR3 is TGTGCCAGCAGTCCGCGGGAGGCGCACTACGAGCAGTACTTC.

The rearrangement uses TRBV18 and TRBJ2-7; a possible D gene is TRBD1 (5 bases). CDR1 and CDR2 from the germline V gene are KGHSH and LQKENI. The CDR3 runs to 16 residues. Trimming left V 3 bases short and J 2 bases short, with 17 bases between. CDR3 nucleotide sequence: TGTGCCAGCTCACCCTTCGACAGCAGGGCAACCTACGAGCAGTACTTC. It translates to CASSPFDSRATYEQYF.

This clone was picked up a small number of times. This chain links TRBV27 with TRBJ2-2, with D uncertain. V lost 0 bases and J 7 bases, leaving 9 bases between the germline ends. Germline V gene lookup returns CDR1 MNHEY and CDR2 SMNVEV (reference sequence). The CDR3 is 14 residues long. CDR3 nucleotide sequence: TGTGCCAGCAGTTTATCGGCCCGTCGCGGGGAGCTGTTTTTT. Amino acids: CASSLSARRGELFF.

The CDR3 loop reads CASSFQTGTATEAFF. The CDR3 nucleotides are TGTGCCAGCAGTTTCCAAACCGGGACAGCCACTGAAGCTTTCTTT. The gene calls are TRBV7-2 and TRBJ1-1; 7 bases fit TRBD1. V shed 6 bases and J 4 bases; nucleotides not matched to a gene: 11. Germline CDR1 and CDR2: SGHTA and FQGNSA. The CDR3 totals 15 residues.

The genes are TRBV6-6 and TRBJ1-2; TRBD1 is a possible D gene (5 bases). From germline, CDR1 is MNHNY and CDR2 SVGAGI (reference sequence). V was clipped by 0 bases and J by 3 bases, with 11 bases between them. CDR3 length: 15 amino acids. The CDR3: CASSYSATDHYGYTF. The CDR3, as DNA: TGTGCCAGCAGTTACTCTGCGACAGATCACTATGGCTACACCTTC.

V is TRBV2 and J is TRBJ2-3; TRBD2 aligns across 11 bases. There are 15 residues in the CDR3. Per the germline V gene, CDR1 is SNHLY and CDR2 is FYNNEI. V dropped 7 bases and J dropped 1; count of bases not matched to a gene: 4. The CDR3 protein is CASTGTSGRTDTQYF. Written as DNA, the CDR3 is TGTGCCAGCACCGGGACTAGCGGCCGCACAGATACGCAGTATTTT.

The J gene is TRBJ2-1, the V gene TRBV7-8; 7 bases are shared with TRBD2. V lost 1 base, J lost 5 bases, and 8 bases stayed unmatched. Per the germline V gene, CDR1 is SGHVS and CDR2 is FQNEAQ. The CDR3 covers 16 residues. CDR3 sequence: CASSLGLGGWHNEQFF. In DNA, the CDR3 is TGTGCCAGCAGCTTAGGGCTCGGGGGGTGGCACAATGAGCAGTTCTTC.

This sequence joins TRBV6-2 or TRBV6-3 and TRBJ1-3; D remains ambiguous. Germline V gene lookup returns CDR1 MNHEY and CDR2 SVGEGT. This CDR3 is 13 amino acids long. The V end lost 6 bases, the J end lost 0 bases, and 6 bases lay between the germline ends. The CDR3 DNA sequence: TGTGCCAGCAGCCAGAGCTCTGGAAACACCATATATTTT. Residues: CASSQSSGNTIYF.

The V call is TRBV30, the J call TRBJ2-1; TRBD2 is a possible D gene (6 bases). With 3 bases removed from V and 3 bases from J, the gap between germline ends came to 18 bases. Germline V lookup: CDR1 GTSNPN, CDR2 SVGIG (reference sequence). The CDR3 covers 16 residues. In nucleotides, the CDR3 is TGTGCCTGGAGCGTACCGGGGAGGCCCTTCTACAATGAGCAGTTCTTC. Translated: CAWSVPGRPFYNEQFF. Full variable domain (outside the CDR3, taken from reference TRBV30 and TRBJ2-1): SQTIHQWPATLVQPVGSPLSLECTVEGTSNPNLYWYRQAAGRGLQLLFYSVGIGQISSEVPQNLSASRPQDRQFILSSKKLLLSDSGFYLCAWSVPGRPFYNEQFFGPGTRLTVL.

The V and J genes are TRBV3-1 (or the pseudogene TRBV3-2) and TRBJ1-1; 7 bases fit TRBD1. Germline values: CDR1 LGHDT, CDR2 YNNKEL (reference sequence). CDR3 length: 13 amino acids. The junction had 8 bases not matched to a gene; V was cut back by 3 bases and J by 10 bases. CDR3 sequence reads: CASSQSGGQRAFF. The CDR3 DNA reads TGTGCCAGCAGCCAGAGTGGGGGACAGCGAGCTTTCTTT.

V and J are TRBV18 and TRBJ1-1; a possible D gene is TRBD1 (5 bases). CDR1 and CDR2 from the germline V gene are KGHSH and LQKENI. V was clipped by 2 bases and J by 1 base, with 14 bases between them. The CDR3 runs to 16 residues. CDR3 coding DNA: TGTGCCAGCTCACCATTTTGGCAGCAGGGGAACACTGAAGCTTTCTTT. Translating gives CASSPFWQQGNTEAFF.

This clone has only one observation. The V and J genes are TRBV7-3 and TRBJ2-5, with 12 bases that match TRBD1. V shed 3 bases, J shed 5 bases, and the junction held 10 bases outside the gene matches. This CDR3 region has 17 residues. CDR1 and CDR2 from the germline V gene are SGHTA and FQGTGA. Here the CDR3 DNA reads TGTGCCAGCAGCTTCCAGGGGGGACAGGGGGCGCCTGAGACCCAGTACTTC. Encoded protein: CASSFQGGQGAPETQYF.

This clone was counted a few times. The V and J genes are TRBV6-5 and TRBJ1-2; TRBD1 is a possible D gene (6 bases). There are 14 residues in the CDR3. Trimming removed 0 bases from V and 4 bases from J, with 9 bases in between. Germline V gives CDR1 MNHEY, CDR2 SVGAGI. In DNA, the CDR3 is TGTGCCAGCAGTTACTCAAAGACAGGCTATGGCTACACCTTC. This translates into CASSYSKTGYGYTF.